This TCR beta chain was sequenced during a study of T cells after yellow fever vaccination. TCRdb re-called the 5' RACE reads with MiXCR, one entry per CDR3 protein. Of hundreds of thousands of distinct CDR3 sequences in the sample, 9% to 15% were seen once. This clonotype occurred a few times. Looked up from germline, CDR1 is MDHEN and CDR2 is SYDVKM. V was pared by 6 bases and J by 10 bases, with 24 bases between. This CDR3 region has 15 residues. The rearrangement links TRBV28 to TRBJ1-1, with a tentative D call TRBD1 (6 bases). The receptor was isolated from a man aged 25 to 45 who received the YFV17D yellow fever vaccine. The starting material was PBMCs, obtained on the day of the yellow fever booster vaccination. CDR3 DNA sequence: TGTGCCAGCAGATTCTCCCAGGGAGGGGGGCAACGAGCTTTCTTT. Translation: CASRFSQGGGQRAFF.